This T cell receptor beta chain was observed in a study of technical replicates of blood from several donors. Assay: immunoSEQ multiplex PCR; the TCRdb copy retains only in-frame clones and omits some. Of around 100,000 clones listed, 85% to 95% are singletons. CDR3 size: 14 residues. Looked up from germline, CDR1 is SGHTS and CDR2 is YDEGEE. Trimming removed 1 base at V and 4 bases at J, with 8 bases between. The origin of this receptor is a human donor in good health. The chain joins TRBV5-8 to TRBJ1-4; D is undetermined. Material: T cells isolated from PBMCs. The CDR3 DNA reads as TGTGCCAGCAGCTTGATGCAGTTTAATGAAAAACTGTTTTTT. Translated: CASSLMQFNEKLFF.